The 23 T cell receptor beta chains given below trace back to one sample, sequenced in a study of T cell repertoires in cytomegalovirus infection. Their antigens remain unidentified. TCRdb reanalysed the reads using MiXCR and keeps one entry per CDR3 protein. Here the sample spans about 770,000 distinct CDR3 sequences, 25% to 30% being singletons. The sequencing here drew on cultured CD8+ T cells from PBMCs, taken from culture after CMV antigen stimulation. The receptor source for this set is a human donor in good health (CMV status not recorded). Some clones in this sample may be carry-over from other donors' samples.

The chain links TRBV15 to TRBJ2-3; TRBD1 is a possible D gene (6 bases). Per the germline V gene, CDR1 is LNHNV and CDR2 is YYDKDF (reference sequence). The CDR3 is 10 residues long. The DNA for the CDR3 is TGTTCAGTGGGGGCAAATACGCAGTATTTT. It translates to CSVGANTQYF.

The rearrangement links TRBV2 to TRBJ2-1, with 8 bases aligning to TRBD2. The germline CDR1 and CDR2 sequences are SNHLY and FYNNEI. The CDR3 sequence is 14 residues long. The J segment lost 5 bases and the V segment lost 6 bases, leaving 6 bases of the junction unmatched. The CDR3, as DNA: TGTGCCAGCAGCCTCCCGGGGGGGGACAATGAGCAGTTCTTC. Amino acid sequence: CASSLPGGDNEQFF.

This clonotype was observed at least ten times. The rearrangement links TRBV12-3 or TRBV12-4 to TRBJ1-1; D perhaps matches TRBD1 (5 bases). The CDR3 sequence is 15 residues long. V lost 2 bases and J lost 5, with 15 bases in between. The CDR3, as DNA: TGTGCCAGCAGTTTACCAGACGGTGAGGGGACTGAAGCTTTCTTT. As protein: CASSLPDGEGTEAFF.

This clonotype showed up many times. V usage is TRBV7-2 and J usage is TRBJ2-7, with D perhaps matching TRBD1 or TRBD2 (5 bases each). The CDR3 contains 14 residues. The V end was cut by 1 base, the J end by 6 bases, with 13 bases between. Germline CDR1 and CDR2: SGHTA and FQGNSA. Written as DNA, the CDR3 is TGTGCCAGCAGCTTAGGGGGACCCGGGGTCGAGCAGTACGTC. As protein: CASSLGGPGVEQYV.

This clonotype was seen a few times. The chain couples TRBV27 to TRBJ2-7, with unresolved D. Germline V lookup: CDR1 MNHEY, CDR2 SMNVEV (reference sequence). Trimming cost V 2 bases and J 4 bases, with 9 bases left between them. CDR3 size: 13 residues. CDR3 region: CASSLTVEYEQYF. In DNA, the CDR3 is TGTGCCAGCAGTTTAACGGTTGAGTACGAGCAGTACTTC.

CDR3 sequence reads: CASSKGAKSNYGYTF. CDR3 bases: TGTGCCAGCAGTAAGGGGGCAAAATCTAACTATGGCTACACCTTC. The chain couples TRBV12-3 or TRBV12-4 to TRBJ1-2; TRBD1 aligns across 7 bases. The CDR3 covers 15 residues. After removal of 5 bases from V and 0 bases from J, the junction contained 6 bases not matched to a gene.

This clonotype was detected ten times or more. This chain's CDR3 is CASSWRSSYNEQFF. Written as DNA, the CDR3 is TGTGCCAGCAGCTGGAGATCATCCTACAATGAGCAGTTCTTC. The chain links TRBV7-6 to TRBJ2-1; D unresolved. Germline CDR1 SGHVS, CDR2 FNYEAQ. The CDR3 length is 14 residues. V shed 4 bases and J shed 1 base, with 8 bases lying between them. The variable domain in full, with the rest retrieved from reference TRBV7-6 and TRBJ2-1, is GAGVSQSPRYKVTKRGQDVALRCDPISGHVSLYWYRQALGQGPEFLTYFNYEAQQDKSGLPNDRFSAERPEGSISTLTIQRTEQRDSAMYRCASSWRSSYNEQFFGPGTRLTVL.

This clonotype was seen just once. The rearrangement uses TRBV5-4 and TRBJ2-7; D might be TRBD1 or TRBD2, each matching 5 bases. The V and J ends lost 4 bases and 0 bases respectively, with 23 bases between them. The CDR3 sequence is 18 residues long. CDR1 is SGHNT, CDR2 YYREEE, per germline (reference sequence). CDR3 region: CASSLTMTEGPPSYEQYF. The CDR3 nucleotides read TGTGCCAGCAGCCTAACCATGACCGAGGGACCGCCCTCCTACGAGCAGTACTTC. The full variable domain, completed using reference TRBV5-4 and TRBJ2-7, is ETGVTQSPTHLIKTRGQQVTLRCSSQSGHNTVSWYQQALGQGPQFIFQYYREEENGRGNFPPRFSGLQFPNYSSELNVNALELDDSALYLCASSLTMTEGPPSYEQYFGPGTRLTVT.

The genes are TRBV13 and TRBJ1-3; D is unclear. V was cut by 5 bases and J by 0 bases, with 8 bases left in between. The germline gives CDR1 PRHDT, CDR2 FYEKMQ (reference sequence). This CDR3 comprises 14 residues. CDR3 residues: CASSGPLSGNTIYF. The CDR3 bases are TGTGCCAGCAGCGGACCGCTCTCTGGAAACACCATATATTTT.

This clonotype was found a few times. V and J are TRBV7-3 and TRBJ2-5; 10 bases match TRBD1. Germline assignment: CDR1 SGHTA and CDR2 FQGTGA. After removal of 5 bases from V and 0 bases from J, the junction contained 6 bases not matched to a gene. The CDR3 runs to 16 residues. CDR3 DNA: TGTGCCAGCAGCGCGTCGGGACAGGGGTACCAAGAGACCCAGTACTTC. Translated: CASSASGQGYQETQYF.

This clonotype was counted only a few times. The V and J genes are TRBV7-4 and TRBJ2-4; a weak D match, TRBD1 (5 bases). The CDR3 contains 19 residues. Germline V lookup: CDR1 SGHVT, CDR2 SQSDAQ. V shed 5 bases and J shed 0 bases, with 23 bases lying between them. The DNA of the CDR3 is TGTGCCAGCAGCCCTAGAGGCCTCAAACAGGCCTTAGCCAAAAACATTCAGTACTTC. This codes for CASSPRGLKQALAKNIQYF.

This clonotype was seen ten or more times. This chain links TRBV7-2 with TRBJ2-1, with 9 nucleotides matching TRBD2. Trimming cost V 2 bases and J 7 bases; bases outside gene matches: 9. The germline V gene encodes CDR1 SGHTA and CDR2 FQGNSA. The CDR3 covers 16 residues. The DNA of the CDR3 is TGTGCCAGCAGCTTAAGGGGCGGGGGGGCGGGGAATGAGCAGTTCTTC. This encodes CASSLRGGGAGNEQFF.

This clonotype has a handful of counts. The gene calls are TRBV27 and TRBJ1-1, with D perhaps matching TRBD1 (5 bases). The CDR3 consists of 14 residues. Germline values: CDR1 MNHEY, CDR2 SMNVEV (reference sequence). V lost 4 bases to trimming and J lost 0 bases, with 9 bases between them. The CDR3 loop reads CASSSGDLNTEAFF. In DNA form, the CDR3 reads TGTGCCAGCAGTTCCGGGGACTTGAACACTGAAGCTTTCTTT.

This clonotype was detected a few times. V gene TRBV11-2 combines with J gene TRBJ2-1; D unresolved. Germline values: CDR1 SGHAT, CDR2 FQNNGV. The CDR3 has 16 amino acids. V was pared by 5 bases and J by 3 bases, with 17 bases between. The CDR3 sequence: CASSLAGSNVYNEQFF. CDR3 bases: TGTGCCAGCAGCCTGGCCGGGTCAAACGTCTACAATGAGCAGTTCTTC. Combining the CDR3 with reference TRBV11-2 and TRBJ2-1 gives the whole variable domain EAGVAQSPRYKIIEKRQSVAFWCNPISGHATLYWYQQILGQGPKLLIQFQNNGVVDDSQLPKDRFSAERLKGVDSTLKIQPAKLEDSAVYLCASSLAGSNVYNEQFFGPGTRLTVL.

Ten or more counts support this clonotype. This rearrangement joins TRBV7-9 to TRBJ2-3, with D hard to call. The V end lost 6 bases, the J end lost 0 bases, and 7 bases lay between the germline ends. This CDR3 contains 13 residues. The germline V gene encodes CDR1 SEHNR and CDR2 FQNEAQ (reference sequence). CDR3 sequence (DNA): TGTGCCAGCAGACCGGGTAGCACAGATACGCAGTATTTT. Translation: CASRPGSTDTQYF.

This chain joins TRBV7-4 and TRBJ2-5, with 12 bases lining up with TRBD2. The CDR3 spans 16 residues. V shed 7 bases, J shed 5 bases, and the junction held 11 bases outside the gene matches. The germline V gene encodes CDR1 SGHVT and CDR2 SQSDAQ. CDR3 sequence reads: CASTSASGGAGETQYF. The CDR3 DNA reads TGTGCCAGCACCTCCGCTAGCGGGGGGGCAGGGGAGACCCAGTACTTC.

The chain uses TRBV7-9 and TRBJ2-1; D possibly uses TRBD1 or TRBD2 (5 bases each). The CDR3 extends over 13 amino acids. V lost 8 bases, J lost 0 bases, and 8 bases lay in between. CDR1 and CDR2 (germline): SEHNR, FQNEAQ (reference sequence). The CDR3: CASGGDSYNEQFF. DNA for the CDR3: TGTGCCAGCGGGGGTGACTCCTACAATGAGCAGTTCTTC.

This chain uses TRBV6-1 with TRBJ2-1; D not resolved. This CDR3 region has 14 residues. The V end was cut by 2 bases, the J end by 0 bases, with 5 bases between. Germline lookup yields CDR1 MNHNS and CDR2 SASEGT. The CDR3 nucleotides read TGTGCCAGCAGTGAATTTAGCTCCTACAATGAGCAGTTCTTC. Encoded protein: CASSEFSSYNEQFF.

This rearrangement joins TRBV3-1 to TRBJ2-3, with D tentatively TRBD2 (6 bases). Trimming removed 4 bases at V and 2 bases at J, with 10 bases between. This CDR3 is 14 amino acids long. CDR1 and CDR2 (germline): LGHDT, YNNKEL (reference sequence). DNA for the CDR3: TGTGCCAGCAGCCCGCGGGGTCTCACAGATACGCAGTATTTT. The encoded protein is CASSPRGLTDTQYF.

This clonotype is a singleton in its sample. This chain's CDR3 is CSARDSLATTTWEQYF. CDR3 in DNA: TGCAGTGCTAGAGATTCACTCGCGACAACTACTTGGGAGCAGTACTTC. The chain employs TRBV20-1 and TRBJ2-7; D remains unclear. CDR3 size: 16 residues. V shed 0 bases and J shed 7 bases, with 22 bases lying between them. Germline V gene sequence: CDR1 DFQATT, CDR2 SNEGSKA (reference sequence).

There are a few counts of this clonotype. V and J are TRBV27 and TRBJ1-6, with 7 bases that match TRBD1. After removal of 4 bases from V and 4 bases from J, the junction contained 7 bases not matched to a gene. Germline V lookup: CDR1 MNHEY, CDR2 SMNVEV (reference sequence). The length of the CDR3 is 16 residues. The chain's CDR3 is CASSYTGEGYNSPLHF. The CDR3 coding sequence is TGTGCCAGCAGTTATACAGGGGAAGGGTATAATTCACCCCTCCACTTT.

The chain combines TRBV27 with TRBJ2-7; the D gene is possibly TRBD1 (5 bases). The V gene's germline CDR1 is MNHEY and CDR2 SMNVEV (reference sequence). V lost 6 bases, J lost 5 bases, and 11 bases lay in between. This CDR3 is built from 12 residues. CDR3 amino acids: CASRLGVHEQYF. CDR3 nucleotides: TGTGCCAGCAGGCTAGGGGTCCACGAGCAGTACTTC.

This clonotype was seen more than once but under ten times. The gene calls are TRBV5-6 and TRBJ2-7; D is undetermined. Deletions cut 4 bases from V and 4 bases from J, with 18 bases between. This CDR3 is built from 15 residues. CDR1 SGHDT and CDR2 YYEEEE come from the germline V gene. CDR3 amino acids: CASSLRSTVEYEQYV. In DNA, the CDR3 is TGTGCCAGCAGCCTTCGGTCCACGGTAGAATACGAGCAGTACGTC.